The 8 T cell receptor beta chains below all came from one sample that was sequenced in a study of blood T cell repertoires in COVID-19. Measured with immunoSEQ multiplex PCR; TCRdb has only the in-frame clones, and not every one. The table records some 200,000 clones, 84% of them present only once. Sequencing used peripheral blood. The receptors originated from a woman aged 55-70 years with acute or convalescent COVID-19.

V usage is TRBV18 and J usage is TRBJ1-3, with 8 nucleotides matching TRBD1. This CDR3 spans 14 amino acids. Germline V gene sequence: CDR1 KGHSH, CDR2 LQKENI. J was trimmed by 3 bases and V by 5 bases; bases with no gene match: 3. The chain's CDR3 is CASSTDRDGNTIYF. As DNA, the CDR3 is TGTGCCAGCTCAACGGACAGGGATGGAAACACCATATATTTT.

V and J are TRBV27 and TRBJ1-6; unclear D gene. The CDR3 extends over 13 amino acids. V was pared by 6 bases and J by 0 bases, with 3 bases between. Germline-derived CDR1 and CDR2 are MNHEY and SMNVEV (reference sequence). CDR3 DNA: TGTGCCAGCAGCCTCTCCTATAATTCACCCCTCCACTTT. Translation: CASSLSYNSPLHF.

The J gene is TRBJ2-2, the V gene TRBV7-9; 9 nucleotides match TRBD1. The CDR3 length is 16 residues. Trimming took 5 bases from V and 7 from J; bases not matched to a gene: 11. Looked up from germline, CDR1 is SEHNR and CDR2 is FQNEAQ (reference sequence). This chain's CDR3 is CASSTTTGGSVGELFF. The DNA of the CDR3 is TGTGCCAGCAGCACAACGACAGGGGGGTCGGTCGGGGAGCTGTTTTTT.

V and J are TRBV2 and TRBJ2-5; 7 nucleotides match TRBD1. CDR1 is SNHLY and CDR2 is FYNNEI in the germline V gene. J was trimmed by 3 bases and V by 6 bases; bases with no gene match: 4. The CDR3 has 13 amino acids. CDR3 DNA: TGTGCCAGCAGACAGGGGTTCGAAGAGACCCAGTACTTC. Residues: CASRQGFEETQYF.

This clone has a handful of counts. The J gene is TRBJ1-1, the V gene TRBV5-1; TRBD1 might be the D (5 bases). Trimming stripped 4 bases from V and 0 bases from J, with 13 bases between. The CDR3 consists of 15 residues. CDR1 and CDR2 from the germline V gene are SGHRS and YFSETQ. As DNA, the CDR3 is TGCGCCAGCAGCCCCCATCAGGGCCTGAACACTGAAGCTTTCTTT. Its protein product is CASSPHQGLNTEAFF.

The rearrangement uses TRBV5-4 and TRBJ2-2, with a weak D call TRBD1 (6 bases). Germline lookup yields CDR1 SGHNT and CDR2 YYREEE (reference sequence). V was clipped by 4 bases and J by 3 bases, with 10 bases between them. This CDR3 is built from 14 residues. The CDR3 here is CASSPRTDTGELFF. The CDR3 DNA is TGTGCCAGCAGCCCCCGGACAGACACCGGGGAGCTGTTTTTT.

The CDR3 sequence is CASSFWQGETQYF. CDR3 DNA: TGTGCCAGCAGTTTTTGGCAGGGGGAGACCCAGTACTTC. V and J are TRBV12-3 or TRBV12-4 and TRBJ2-5; D is perhaps TRBD1 (6 bases). The CDR3 sequence is 13 residues long. With 3 bases removed from V and 5 bases from J, the gap between germline ends came to 10 bases.

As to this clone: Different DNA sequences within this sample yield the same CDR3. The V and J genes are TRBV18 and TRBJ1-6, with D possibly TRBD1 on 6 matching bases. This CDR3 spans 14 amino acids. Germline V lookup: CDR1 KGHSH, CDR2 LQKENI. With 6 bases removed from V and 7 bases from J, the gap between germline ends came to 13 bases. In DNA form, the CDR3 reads TGTGCCAGCTCTCAGGACAGAGGGAATTCACCCCTCCACTTT. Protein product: CASSQDRGNSPLHF. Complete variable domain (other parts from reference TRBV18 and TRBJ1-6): NAGVMQNPRHLVRRRGQEARLRCSPMKGHSHVYWYRQLPEEGLKFMVYLQKENIIDESGMPKERFSAEFPKEGPSILRIQQVVRGDSAAYFCASSQDRGNSPLHFGNGTRLTVT.